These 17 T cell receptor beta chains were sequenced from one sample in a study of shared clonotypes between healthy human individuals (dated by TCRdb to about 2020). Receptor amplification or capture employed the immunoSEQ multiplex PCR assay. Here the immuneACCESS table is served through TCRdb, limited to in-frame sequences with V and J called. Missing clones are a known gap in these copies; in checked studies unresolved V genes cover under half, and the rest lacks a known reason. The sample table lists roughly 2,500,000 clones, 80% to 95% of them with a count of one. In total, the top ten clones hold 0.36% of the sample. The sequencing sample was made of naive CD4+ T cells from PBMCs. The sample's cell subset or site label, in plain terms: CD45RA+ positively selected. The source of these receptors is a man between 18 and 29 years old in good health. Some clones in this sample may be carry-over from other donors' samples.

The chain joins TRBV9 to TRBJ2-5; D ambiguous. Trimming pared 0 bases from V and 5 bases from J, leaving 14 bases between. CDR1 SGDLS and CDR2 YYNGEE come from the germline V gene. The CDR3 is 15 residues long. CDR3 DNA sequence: TGTGCCAGCAGCGTAGGGTTCTTACAAGGGGAGACCCAGTACTTC. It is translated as CASSVGFLQGETQYF.

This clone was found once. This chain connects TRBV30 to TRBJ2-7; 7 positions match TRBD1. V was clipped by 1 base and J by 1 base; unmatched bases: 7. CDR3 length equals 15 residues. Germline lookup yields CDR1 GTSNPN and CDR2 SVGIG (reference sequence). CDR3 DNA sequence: TGTGCCTGGAGTGGCGGTTTGGACAGGTCCTACGAGCAGTACTTC. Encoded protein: CAWSGGLDRSYEQYF.

CDR3 in DNA: TGTGCCAGCAGTGAGGGGGGGAACACTGAAGCTTTCTTT. Translating gives CASSEGGNTEAFF. The rearrangement joins TRBV11-3 to TRBJ1-1; tentative D call: TRBD1 (6 bases). The germline V gene has CDR1 SGHNT and CDR2 YENEEA. V lost 6 bases, J lost 1 base, and 9 bases lay in between. The CDR3 spans 13 residues.

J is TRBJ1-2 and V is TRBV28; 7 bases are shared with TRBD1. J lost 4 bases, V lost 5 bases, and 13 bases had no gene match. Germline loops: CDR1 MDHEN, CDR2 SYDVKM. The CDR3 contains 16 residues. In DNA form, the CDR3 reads TGTGCCAGCAGTACACCCGCGGGACAGAAAATCTATGGCTACACCTTC. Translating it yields CASSTPAGQKIYGYTF.

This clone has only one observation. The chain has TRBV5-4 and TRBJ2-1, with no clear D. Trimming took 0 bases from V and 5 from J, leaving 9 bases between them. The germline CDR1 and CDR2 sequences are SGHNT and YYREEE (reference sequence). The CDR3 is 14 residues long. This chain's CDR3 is CASSLGLQDNEQFF. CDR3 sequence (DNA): TGTGCCAGCAGCTTGGGTCTGCAAGACAATGAGCAGTTCTTC.

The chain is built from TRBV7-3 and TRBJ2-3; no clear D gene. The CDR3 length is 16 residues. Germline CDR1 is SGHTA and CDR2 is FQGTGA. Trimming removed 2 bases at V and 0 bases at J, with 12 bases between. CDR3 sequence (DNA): TGTGCCAGCAGCTTACTAGGTCCCTCTAGCACAGATACGCAGTATTTT. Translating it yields CASSLLGPSSTDTQYF.

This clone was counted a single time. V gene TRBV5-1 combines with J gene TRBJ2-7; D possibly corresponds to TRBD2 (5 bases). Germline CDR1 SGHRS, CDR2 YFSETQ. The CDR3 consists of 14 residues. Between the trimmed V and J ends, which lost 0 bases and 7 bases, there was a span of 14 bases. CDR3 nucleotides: TGCGCCAGCAGCTTGGCAGTTAGCGTGGGTGAGCAGTACTTC. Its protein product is CASSLAVSVGEQYF.

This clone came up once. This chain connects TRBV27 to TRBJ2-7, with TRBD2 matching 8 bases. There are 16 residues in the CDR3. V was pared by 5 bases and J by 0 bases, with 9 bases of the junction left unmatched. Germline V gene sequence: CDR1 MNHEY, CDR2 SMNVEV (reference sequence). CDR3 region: CASSNIGTSDSYEQYF. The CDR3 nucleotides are TGTGCCAGCAGTAACATAGGGACTAGTGACTCCTACGAGCAGTACTTC.

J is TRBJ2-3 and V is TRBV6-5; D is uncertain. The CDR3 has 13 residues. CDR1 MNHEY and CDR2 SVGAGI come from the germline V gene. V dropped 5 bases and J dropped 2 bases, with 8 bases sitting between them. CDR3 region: CASSGRYTDTQYF. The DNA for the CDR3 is TGTGCCAGCAGTGGACGGTACACAGATACGCAGTATTTT.

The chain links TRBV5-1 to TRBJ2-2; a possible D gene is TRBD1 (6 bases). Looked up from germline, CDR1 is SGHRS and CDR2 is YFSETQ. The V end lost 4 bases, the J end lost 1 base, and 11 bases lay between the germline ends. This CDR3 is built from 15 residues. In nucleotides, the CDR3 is TGCGCCAGCAGCGCAGGGGCCTGGAACACCGGGGAGCTGTTTTTT. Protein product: CASSAGAWNTGELFF.

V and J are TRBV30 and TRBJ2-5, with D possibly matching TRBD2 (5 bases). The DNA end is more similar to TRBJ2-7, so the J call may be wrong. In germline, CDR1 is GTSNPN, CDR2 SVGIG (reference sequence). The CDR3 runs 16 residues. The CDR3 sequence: CAWAGGRREISYEQYF. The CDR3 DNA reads TGTGCCTGGGCCGGTGGGAGACGGGAAATCTCCTACGAGCAGTACTTC.

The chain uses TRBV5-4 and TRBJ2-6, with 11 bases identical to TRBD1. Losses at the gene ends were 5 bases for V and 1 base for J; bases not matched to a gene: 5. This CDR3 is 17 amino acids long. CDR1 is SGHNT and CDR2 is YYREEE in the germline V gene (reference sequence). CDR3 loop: CASRGQGVLSGANVLTF. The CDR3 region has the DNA TGTGCCAGCAGGGGACAGGGGGTTTTATCTGGGGCCAACGTCCTGACTTTC.

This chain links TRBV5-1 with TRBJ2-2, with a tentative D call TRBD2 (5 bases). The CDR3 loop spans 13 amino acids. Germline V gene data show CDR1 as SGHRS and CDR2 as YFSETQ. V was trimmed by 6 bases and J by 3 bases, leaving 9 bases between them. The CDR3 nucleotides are TGCGCCAGCAATAGCGCGGACACCGGGGAGCTGTTTTTT. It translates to CASNSADTGELFF.

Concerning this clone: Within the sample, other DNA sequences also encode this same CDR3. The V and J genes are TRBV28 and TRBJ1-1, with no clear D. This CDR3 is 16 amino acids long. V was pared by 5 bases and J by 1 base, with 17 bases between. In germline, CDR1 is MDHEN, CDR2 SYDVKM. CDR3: CASSTRTGMGNTEAFF. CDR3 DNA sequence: TGTGCCAGCAGTACACGGACGGGAATGGGGAACACTGAAGCTTTCTTT.

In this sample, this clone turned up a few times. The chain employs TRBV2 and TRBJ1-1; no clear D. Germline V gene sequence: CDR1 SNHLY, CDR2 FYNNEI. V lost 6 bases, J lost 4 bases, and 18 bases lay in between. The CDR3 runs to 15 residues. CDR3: CASSPQALGRTEAFF. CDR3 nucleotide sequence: TGTGCCAGCAGCCCCCAGGCCTTAGGGCGCACTGAAGCTTTCTTT.

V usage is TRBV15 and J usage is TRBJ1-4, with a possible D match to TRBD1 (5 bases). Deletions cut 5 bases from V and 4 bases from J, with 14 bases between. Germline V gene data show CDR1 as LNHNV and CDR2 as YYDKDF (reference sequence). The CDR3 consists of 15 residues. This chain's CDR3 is CATSHGTGLNEKLFF. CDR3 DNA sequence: TGTGCCACCAGCCACGGTACAGGCCTTAATGAAAAACTGTTTTTT.

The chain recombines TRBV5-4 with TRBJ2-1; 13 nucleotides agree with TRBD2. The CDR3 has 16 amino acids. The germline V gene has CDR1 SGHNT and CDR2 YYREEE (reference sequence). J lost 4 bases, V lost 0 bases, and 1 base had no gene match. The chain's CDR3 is CASSLELAGGYNEQFF. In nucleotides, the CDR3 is TGTGCCAGCAGCTTGGAACTAGCGGGAGGGTACAATGAGCAGTTCTTC.